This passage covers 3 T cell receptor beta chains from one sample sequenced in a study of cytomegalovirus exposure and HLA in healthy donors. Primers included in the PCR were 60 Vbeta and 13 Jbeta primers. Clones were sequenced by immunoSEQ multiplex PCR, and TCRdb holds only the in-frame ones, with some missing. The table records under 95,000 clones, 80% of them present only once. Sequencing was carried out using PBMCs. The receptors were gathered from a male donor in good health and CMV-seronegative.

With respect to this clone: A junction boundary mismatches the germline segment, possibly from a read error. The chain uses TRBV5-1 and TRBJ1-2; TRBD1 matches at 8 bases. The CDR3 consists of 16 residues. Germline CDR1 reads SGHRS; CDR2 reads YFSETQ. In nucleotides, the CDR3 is TGCGCCAGCAGCCCATCCCTAGGACAGGGAGTTGATGGCTACCCCTTC. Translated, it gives CASSPSLGQGVDGYPF. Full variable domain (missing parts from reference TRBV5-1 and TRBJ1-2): KAGVTQTPRYLIKTRGQQVTLSCSPISGHRSVSWYQQTPGQGLQFLFEYFSETQRNKGNFPGRFSGRQFSNSRSEMNVSTLELGDSALYLCASSPSLGQGVDGYPFGSGTRLTVV.

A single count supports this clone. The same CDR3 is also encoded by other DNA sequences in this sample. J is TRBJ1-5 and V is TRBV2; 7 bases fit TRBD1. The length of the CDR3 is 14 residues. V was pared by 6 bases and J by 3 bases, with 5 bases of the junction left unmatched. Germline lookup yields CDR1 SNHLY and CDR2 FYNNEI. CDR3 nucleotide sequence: TGTGCCAGCAGGGGGACAGCAATCAATCAGCCCCAGCATTTT. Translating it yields CASRGTAINQPQHF.

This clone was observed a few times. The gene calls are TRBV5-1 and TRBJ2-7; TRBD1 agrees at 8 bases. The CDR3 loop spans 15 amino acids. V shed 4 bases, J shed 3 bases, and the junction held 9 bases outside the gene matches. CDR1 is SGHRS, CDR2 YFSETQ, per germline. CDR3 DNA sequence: TGCGCCAGCAGCCCAGGGACAGGCCAATTCTACGAGCAGTACTTC. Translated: CASSPGTGQFYEQYF.